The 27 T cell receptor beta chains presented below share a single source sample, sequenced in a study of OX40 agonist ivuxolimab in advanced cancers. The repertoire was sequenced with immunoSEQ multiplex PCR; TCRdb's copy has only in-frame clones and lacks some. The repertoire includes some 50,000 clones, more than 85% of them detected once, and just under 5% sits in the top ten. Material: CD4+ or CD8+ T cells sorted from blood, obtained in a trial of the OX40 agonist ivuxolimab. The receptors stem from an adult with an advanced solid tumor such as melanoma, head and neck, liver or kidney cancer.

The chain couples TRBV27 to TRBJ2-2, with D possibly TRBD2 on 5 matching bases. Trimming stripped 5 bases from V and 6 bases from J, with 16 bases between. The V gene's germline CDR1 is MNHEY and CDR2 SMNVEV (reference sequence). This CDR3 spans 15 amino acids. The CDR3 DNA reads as TGTGCCAGCAGTGTCGGGGAGCTCCACGCCGGGGAGCTGTTTTTT. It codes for CASSVGELHAGELFF.

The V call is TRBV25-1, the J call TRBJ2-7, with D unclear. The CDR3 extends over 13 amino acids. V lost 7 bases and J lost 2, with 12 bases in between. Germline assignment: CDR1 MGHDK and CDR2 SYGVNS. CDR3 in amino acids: CASTAGTTYEQYF. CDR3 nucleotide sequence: TGTGCCAGCACGGCAGGAACAACCTACGAGCAGTACTTC.

The CDR3 DNA reads TGTGCCAGCAGCTTCAGATCCTTTACTACTCAAGAGACCCAGTACTTC. Residues: CASSFRSFTTQETQYF. This chain uses TRBV5-5 with TRBJ2-5; no clear D gene. The germline V gene encodes CDR1 SGHKS and CDR2 YYEKEE (reference sequence). The CDR3 runs to 16 residues. Trimming took 2 bases from V and 2 from J, leaving 16 bases between them.

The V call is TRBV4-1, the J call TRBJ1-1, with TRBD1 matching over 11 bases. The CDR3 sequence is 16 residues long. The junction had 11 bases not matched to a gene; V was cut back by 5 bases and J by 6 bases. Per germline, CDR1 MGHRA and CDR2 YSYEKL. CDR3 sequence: CASSLRDRGVVAEAFF. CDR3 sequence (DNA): TGCGCCAGCAGCTTACGGGACAGGGGGGTCGTTGCTGAAGCTTTCTTT.

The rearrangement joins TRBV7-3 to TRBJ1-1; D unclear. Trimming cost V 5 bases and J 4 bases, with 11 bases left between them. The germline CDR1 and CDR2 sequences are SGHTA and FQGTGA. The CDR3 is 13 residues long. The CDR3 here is CASSQDPGTEAFF. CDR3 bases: TGTGCCAGCAGCCAGGACCCGGGCACTGAAGCTTTCTTT.

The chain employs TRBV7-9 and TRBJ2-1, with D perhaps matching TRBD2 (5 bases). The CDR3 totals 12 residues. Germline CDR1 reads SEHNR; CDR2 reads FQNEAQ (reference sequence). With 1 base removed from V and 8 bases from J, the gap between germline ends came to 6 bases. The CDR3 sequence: CASSLVAHEQFF. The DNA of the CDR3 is TGTGCCAGCAGCTTAGTAGCGCATGAGCAGTTCTTC.

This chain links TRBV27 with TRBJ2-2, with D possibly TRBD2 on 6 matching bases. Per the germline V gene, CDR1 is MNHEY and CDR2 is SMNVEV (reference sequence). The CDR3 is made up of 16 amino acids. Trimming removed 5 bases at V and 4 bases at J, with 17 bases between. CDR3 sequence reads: CASSPRDRGATGELFF. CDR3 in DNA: TGTGCCAGCAGTCCTAGGGACCGCGGGGCCACCGGGGAGCTGTTTTTT.

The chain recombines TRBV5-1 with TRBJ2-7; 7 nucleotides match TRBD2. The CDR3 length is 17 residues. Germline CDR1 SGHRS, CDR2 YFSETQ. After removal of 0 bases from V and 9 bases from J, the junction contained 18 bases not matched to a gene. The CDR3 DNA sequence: TGCGCCAGCAGCTTGGGTCTAGTGGCTAGCGGAAAACCTGGGCAGTACTTC. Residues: CASSLGLVASGKPGQYF.

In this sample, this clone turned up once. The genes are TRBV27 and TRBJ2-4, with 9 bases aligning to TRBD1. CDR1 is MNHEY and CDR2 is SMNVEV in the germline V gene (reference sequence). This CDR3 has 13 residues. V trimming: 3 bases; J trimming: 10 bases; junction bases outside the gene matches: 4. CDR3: CASSFGQGWIQYF. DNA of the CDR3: TGTGCCAGCAGTTTTGGACAGGGGTGGATTCAGTACTTC.

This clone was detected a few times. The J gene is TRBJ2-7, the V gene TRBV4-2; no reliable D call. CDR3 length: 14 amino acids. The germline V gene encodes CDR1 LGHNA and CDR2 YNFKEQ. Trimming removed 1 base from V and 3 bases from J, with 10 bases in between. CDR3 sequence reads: CASSQGLHGYEQYV. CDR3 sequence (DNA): TGTGCCAGCAGCCAAGGGCTACATGGCTACGAGCAGTACGTC.

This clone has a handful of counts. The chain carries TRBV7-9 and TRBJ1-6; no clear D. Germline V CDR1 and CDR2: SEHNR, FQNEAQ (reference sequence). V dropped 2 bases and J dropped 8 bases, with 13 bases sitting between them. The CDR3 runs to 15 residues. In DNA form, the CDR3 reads TGTGCCAGCAGCTTATTAGGCAGGAGGGATTCACCCCTCCACTTT. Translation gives CASSLLGRRDSPLHF.

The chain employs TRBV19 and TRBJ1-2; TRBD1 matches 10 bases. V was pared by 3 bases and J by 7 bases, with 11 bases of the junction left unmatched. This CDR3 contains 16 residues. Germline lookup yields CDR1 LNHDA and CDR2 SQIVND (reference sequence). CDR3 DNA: TGTGCCAGTAGTATTTTTGGGACAGGGGTCCTGGTTGGCTACACCTTC. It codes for CASSIFGTGVLVGYTF. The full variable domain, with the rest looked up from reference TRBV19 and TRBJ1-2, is DGGITQSPKYLFRKEGQNVTLSCEQNLNHDAMYWYRQDPGQGLRLIYYSQIVNDFQKGDIAEGYSVSREKKESFPLTVTSAQKNPTAFYLCASSIFGTGVLVGYTFGSGTRLTVV.

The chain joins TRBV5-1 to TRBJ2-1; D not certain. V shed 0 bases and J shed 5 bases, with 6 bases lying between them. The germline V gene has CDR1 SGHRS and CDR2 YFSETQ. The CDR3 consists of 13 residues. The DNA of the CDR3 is TGCGCCAGCAGCTTGGAAGGTAACAATGAGCAGTTCTTC. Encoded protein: CASSLEGNNEQFF.

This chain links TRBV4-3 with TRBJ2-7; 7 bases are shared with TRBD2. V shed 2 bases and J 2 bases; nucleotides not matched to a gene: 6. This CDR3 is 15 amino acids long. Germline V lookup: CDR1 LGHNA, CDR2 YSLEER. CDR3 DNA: TGCGCCAGCAGCCAACACGCTAGCGGTCCCTACGAGCAGTACTTC. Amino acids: CASSQHASGPYEQYF.

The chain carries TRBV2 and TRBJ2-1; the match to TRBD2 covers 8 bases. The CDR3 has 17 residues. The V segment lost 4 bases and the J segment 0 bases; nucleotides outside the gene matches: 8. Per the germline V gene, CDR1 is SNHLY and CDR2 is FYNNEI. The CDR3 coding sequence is TGTGCCAGCAGTGTTACCGGGGGGGCGGTCTCCTACAATGAGCAGTTCTTC. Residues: CASSVTGGAVSYNEQFF.

In nucleotides, the CDR3 is TGCGCCAGCAGCCAAGGGAGACACGGCGATGAAAAACTGTTTTTT. This encodes CASSQGRHGDEKLFF. This sequence joins TRBV4-1 and TRBJ1-4; unclear D gene. V lost 1 base, J lost 6 bases, and 12 bases lay in between. CDR1 and CDR2 (germline): MGHRA, YSYEKL. The CDR3 extends over 15 amino acids.

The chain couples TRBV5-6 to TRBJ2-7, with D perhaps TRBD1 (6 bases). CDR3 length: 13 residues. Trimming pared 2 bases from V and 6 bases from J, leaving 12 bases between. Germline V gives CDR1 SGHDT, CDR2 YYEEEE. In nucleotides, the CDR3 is TGTGCCAGCAGCTTTCAGGGGTCCCTCGAGCAGTACTTC. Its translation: CASSFQGSLEQYF.

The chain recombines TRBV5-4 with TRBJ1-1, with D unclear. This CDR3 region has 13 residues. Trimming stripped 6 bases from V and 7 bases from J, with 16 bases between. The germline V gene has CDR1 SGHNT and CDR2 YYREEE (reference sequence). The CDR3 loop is CASTLSFGSEAFF. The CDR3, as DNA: TGTGCCAGCACCCTGAGCTTCGGAAGTGAAGCTTTCTTT.

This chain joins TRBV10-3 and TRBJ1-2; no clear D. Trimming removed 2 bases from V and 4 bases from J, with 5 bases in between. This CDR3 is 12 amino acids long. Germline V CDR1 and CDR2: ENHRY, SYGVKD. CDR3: CAISEGSYGYTF. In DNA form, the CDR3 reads TGTGCCATCAGTGAGGGGTCCTATGGCTACACCTTC.

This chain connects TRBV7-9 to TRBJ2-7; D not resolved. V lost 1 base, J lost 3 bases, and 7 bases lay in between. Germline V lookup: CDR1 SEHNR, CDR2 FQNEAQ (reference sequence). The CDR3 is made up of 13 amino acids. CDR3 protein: CASSLDSYYEQYF. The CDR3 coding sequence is TGTGCCAGCAGCTTAGACAGTTACTACGAGCAGTACTTC.

CDR3 sequence: CASSQSDRGSGEAFF. The CDR3 DNA reads as TGCGCCAGCAGCCAGTCGGACAGGGGGAGTGGTGAAGCTTTCTTT. This sequence joins TRBV4-3 and TRBJ1-1, with 10 bases matching TRBD1. CDR1 is LGHNA and CDR2 is YSLEER in the germline V gene. After removal of 3 bases from V and 7 bases from J, the junction contained 8 bases not matched to a gene. The CDR3 runs 15 residues.

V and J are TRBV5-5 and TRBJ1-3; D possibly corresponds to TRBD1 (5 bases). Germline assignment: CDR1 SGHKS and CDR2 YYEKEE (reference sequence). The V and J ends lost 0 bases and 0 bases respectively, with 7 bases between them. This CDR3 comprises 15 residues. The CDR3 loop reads CASSLEGLSGNTIYF. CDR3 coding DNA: TGTGCCAGCAGCTTGGAGGGACTCTCTGGAAACACCATATATTTT.

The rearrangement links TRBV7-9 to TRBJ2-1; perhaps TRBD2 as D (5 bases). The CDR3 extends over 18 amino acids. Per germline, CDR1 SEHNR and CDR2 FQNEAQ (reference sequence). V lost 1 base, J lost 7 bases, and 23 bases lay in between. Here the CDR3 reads CASSLDQSLVVGVNEQFF. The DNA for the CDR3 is TGTGCCAGCAGCTTAGATCAGAGTCTGGTGGTGGGAGTAAATGAGCAGTTCTTC.

The CDR3 region has the DNA TGTGCCAGCAGCACCGCGGGACAGAAGGACACTGAAGCTTTCTTT. It specifies CASSTAGQKDTEAFF. The J gene is TRBJ1-1, the V gene TRBV7-3, with 7 bases matching TRBD1. This CDR3 has 15 amino acids. Germline trimming cut 5 bases from V and 3 bases from J; bases unmatched to any gene: 9. The germline gives CDR1 SGHTA, CDR2 FQGTGA.

The DNA of the CDR3 is TGTGCCAGCAGCCCGGAAGGGAATGAGCAGTTCTTC. Its protein product is CASSPEGNEQFF. The rearrangement joins TRBV13 to TRBJ2-1; D is undetermined. The V gene lost 5 bases and the J gene lost 7 bases, with 9 bases spanning the gap. Germline V CDR1 and CDR2: PRHDT, FYEKMQ (reference sequence). The CDR3 is 12 residues long.

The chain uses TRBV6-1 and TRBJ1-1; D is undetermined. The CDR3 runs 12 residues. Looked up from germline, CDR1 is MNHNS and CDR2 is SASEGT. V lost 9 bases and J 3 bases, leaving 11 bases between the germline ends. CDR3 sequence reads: CASRRGYTEAFF. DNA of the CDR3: TGTGCCAGTCGGCGGGGATACACTGAAGCTTTCTTT.

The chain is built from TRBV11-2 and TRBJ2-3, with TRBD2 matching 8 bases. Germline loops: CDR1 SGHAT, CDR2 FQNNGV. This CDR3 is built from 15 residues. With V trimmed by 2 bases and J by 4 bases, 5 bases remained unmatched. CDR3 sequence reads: CASSLSSGSADTQYF. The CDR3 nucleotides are TGTGCCAGCAGCTTATCAAGCGGGAGTGCAGATACGCAGTATTTT.